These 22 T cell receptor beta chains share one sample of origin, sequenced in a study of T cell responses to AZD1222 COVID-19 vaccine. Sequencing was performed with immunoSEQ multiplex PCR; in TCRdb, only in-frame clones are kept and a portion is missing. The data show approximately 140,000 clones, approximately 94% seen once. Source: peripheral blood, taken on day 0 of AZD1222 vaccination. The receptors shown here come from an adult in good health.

The CDR3 region is CASSQGQGNTEAFF. The CDR3, as DNA: TGCGCCAGCAGCCAGGGACAGGGGAACACTGAAGCTTTCTTT. The gene calls are TRBV4-1 and TRBJ1-1, with TRBD1 identical over 9 bases. CDR1 and CDR2 from the germline V gene are MGHRA and YSYEKL. The CDR3 runs to 14 residues. Trimming removed 3 bases from V and 1 base from J; junction bases left unmatched: 0.

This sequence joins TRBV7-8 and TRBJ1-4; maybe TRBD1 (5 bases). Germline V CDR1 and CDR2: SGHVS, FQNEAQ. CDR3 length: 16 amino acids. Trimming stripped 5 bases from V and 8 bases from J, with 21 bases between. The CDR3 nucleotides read TGTGCCAGCAGCCTCGGATCGGGGAAACGGGACGAAAAACTGTTTTTT. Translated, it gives CASSLGSGKRDEKLFF.

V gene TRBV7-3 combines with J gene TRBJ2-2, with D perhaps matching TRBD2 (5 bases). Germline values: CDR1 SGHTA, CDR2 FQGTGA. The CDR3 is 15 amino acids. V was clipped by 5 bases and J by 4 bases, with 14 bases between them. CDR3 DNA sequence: TGTGCCAGCAGCCGCCGGGGATCGGGCACCGGGGAGCTGTTTTTT. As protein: CASSRRGSGTGELFF.

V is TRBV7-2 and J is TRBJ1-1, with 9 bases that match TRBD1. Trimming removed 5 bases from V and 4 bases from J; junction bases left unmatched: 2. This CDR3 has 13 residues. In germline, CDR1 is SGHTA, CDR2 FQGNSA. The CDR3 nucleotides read TGTGCCAGCAGCAGACAGGGGGGCACTGAAGCTTTCTTT. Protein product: CASSRQGGTEAFF.

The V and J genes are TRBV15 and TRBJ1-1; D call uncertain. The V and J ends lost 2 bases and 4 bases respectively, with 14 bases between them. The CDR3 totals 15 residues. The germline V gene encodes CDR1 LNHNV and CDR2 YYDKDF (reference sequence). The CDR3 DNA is TGTGCCACCAGCAGAAAGATCGACGGTAGCACTGAAGCTTTCTTT. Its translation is CATSRKIDGSTEAFF.

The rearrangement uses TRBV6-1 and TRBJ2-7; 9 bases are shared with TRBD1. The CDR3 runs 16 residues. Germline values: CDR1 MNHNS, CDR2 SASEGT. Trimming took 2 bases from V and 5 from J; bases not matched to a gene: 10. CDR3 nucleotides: TGTGCCAGCAGTGAATTCGTCGGGACAGGGTCCCACGAGCAGTACGTC. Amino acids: CASSEFVGTGSHEQYV.

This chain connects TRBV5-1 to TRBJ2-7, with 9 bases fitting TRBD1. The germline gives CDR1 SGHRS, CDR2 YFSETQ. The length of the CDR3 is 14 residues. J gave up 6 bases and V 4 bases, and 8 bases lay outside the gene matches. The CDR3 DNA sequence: TGCGCCAGCAGCCTCGGGACAGGGATGTCCGAGCAGTACGTC. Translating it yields CASSLGTGMSEQYV.

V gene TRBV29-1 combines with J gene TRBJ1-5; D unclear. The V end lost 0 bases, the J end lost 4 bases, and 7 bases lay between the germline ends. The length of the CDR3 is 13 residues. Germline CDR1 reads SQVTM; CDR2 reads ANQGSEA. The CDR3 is CSVEERPNQPQHF. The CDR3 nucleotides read TGCAGCGTTGAAGAAAGGCCTAATCAGCCCCAGCATTTT.

CDR3 region: CASSQTASGQTDTQYF. As DNA, the CDR3 is TGCGCCAGCAGCCAAACGGCTAGCGGACAAACAGATACGCAGTATTTT. The rearrangement joins TRBV4-3 to TRBJ2-3; 7 bases line up with TRBD2. V dropped 2 bases and J dropped 3; count of bases not matched to a gene: 8. The CDR3 length is 16 residues. Germline CDR1 and CDR2: LGHNA and YSLEER.

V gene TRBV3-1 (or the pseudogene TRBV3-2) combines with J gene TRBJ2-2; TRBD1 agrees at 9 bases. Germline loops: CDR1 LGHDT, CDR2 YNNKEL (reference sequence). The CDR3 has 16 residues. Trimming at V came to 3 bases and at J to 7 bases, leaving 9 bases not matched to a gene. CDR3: CASSHWDRVGGGELFF. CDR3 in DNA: TGTGCCAGCAGCCACTGGGACAGGGTGGGAGGCGGGGAGCTGTTTTTT.

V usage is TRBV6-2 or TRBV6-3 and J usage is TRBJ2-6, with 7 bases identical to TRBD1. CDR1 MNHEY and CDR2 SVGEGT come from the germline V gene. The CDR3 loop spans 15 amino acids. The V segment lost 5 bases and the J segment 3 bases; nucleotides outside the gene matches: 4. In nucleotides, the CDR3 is TGTGCCAGCAGTATCCAGGGGGATGGGGCCAACGTCCTGACTTTC. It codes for CASSIQGDGANVLTF.

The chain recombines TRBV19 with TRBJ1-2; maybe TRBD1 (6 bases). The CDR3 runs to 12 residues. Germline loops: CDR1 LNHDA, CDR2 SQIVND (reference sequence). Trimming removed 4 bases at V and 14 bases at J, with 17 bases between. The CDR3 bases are TGTGCCAGTAGTAGCACAGGGAAGGGGTCGACCTTC. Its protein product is CASSSTGKGSTF.

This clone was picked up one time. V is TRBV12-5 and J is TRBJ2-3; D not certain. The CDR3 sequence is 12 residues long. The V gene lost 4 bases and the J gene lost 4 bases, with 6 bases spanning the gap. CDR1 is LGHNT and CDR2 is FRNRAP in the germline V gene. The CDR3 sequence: CASGSGADTQYF. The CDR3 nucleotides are TGTGCTAGTGGTTCGGGTGCAGATACGCAGTATTTT.

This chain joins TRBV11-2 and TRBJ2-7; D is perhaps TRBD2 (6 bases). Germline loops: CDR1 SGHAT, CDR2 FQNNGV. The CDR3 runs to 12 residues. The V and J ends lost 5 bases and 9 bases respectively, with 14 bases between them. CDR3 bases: TGTGCCAGCAGCCATGGAGGGGCGCGGCAGTACGTC. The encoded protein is CASSHGGARQYV.

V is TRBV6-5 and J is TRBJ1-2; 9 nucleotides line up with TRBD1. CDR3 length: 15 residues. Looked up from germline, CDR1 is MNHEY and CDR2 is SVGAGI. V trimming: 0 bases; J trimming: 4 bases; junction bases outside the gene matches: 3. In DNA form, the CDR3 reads TGTGCCAGCAGTTACTCAGCACAGGGGGCCTATGGCTACACCTTC. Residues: CASSYSAQGAYGYTF.

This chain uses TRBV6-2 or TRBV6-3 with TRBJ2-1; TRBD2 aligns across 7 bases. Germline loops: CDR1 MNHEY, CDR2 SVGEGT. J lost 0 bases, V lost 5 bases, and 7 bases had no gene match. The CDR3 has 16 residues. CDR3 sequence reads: CASSQPLAASYNEQFF. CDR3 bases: TGTGCCAGCAGTCAGCCTCTAGCGGCCTCCTACAATGAGCAGTTCTTC.

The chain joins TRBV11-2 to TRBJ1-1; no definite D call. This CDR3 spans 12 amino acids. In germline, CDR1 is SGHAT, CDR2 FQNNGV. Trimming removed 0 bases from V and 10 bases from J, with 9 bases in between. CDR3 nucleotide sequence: TGTGCCAGCAGCTTAGAGGGCGCGACAGCTTTCTTT. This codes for CASSLEGATAFF. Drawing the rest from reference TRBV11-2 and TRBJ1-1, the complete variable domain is EAGVAQSPRYKIIEKRQSVAFWCNPISGHATLYWYQQILGQGPKLLIQFQNNGVVDDSQLPKDRFSAERLKGVDSTLKIQPAKLEDSAVYLCASSLEGATAFFGQGTRLTVV.

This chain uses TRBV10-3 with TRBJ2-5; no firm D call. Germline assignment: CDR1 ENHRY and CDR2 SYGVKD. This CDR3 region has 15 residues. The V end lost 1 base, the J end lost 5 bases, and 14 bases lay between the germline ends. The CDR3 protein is CAISELVWQWETQYF. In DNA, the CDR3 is TGTGCCATCAGTGAGTTAGTGTGGCAGTGGGAGACCCAGTACTTC.

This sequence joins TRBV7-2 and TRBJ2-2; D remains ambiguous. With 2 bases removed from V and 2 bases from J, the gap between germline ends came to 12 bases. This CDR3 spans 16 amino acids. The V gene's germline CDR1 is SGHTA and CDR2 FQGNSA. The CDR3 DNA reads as TGTGCCAGCAGCTTACAGGCTACCGGAAACACCGGGGAGCTGTTTTTT. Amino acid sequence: CASSLQATGNTGELFF.

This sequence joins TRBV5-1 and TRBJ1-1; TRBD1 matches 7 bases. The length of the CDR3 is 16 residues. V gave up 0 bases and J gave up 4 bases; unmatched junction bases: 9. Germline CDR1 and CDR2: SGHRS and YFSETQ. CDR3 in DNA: TGCGCCAGCAGCTTGGCAGTCCTGACAGGGATCACTGAAGCTTTCTTT. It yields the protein CASSLAVLTGITEAFF.

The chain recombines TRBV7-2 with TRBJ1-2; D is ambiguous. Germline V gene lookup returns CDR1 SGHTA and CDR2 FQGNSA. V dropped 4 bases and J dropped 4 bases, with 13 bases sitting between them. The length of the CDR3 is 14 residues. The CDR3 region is CASSSLDRPYGYTF. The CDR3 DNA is TGTGCCAGCAGCTCATTGGACCGGCCCTATGGCTACACCTTC.

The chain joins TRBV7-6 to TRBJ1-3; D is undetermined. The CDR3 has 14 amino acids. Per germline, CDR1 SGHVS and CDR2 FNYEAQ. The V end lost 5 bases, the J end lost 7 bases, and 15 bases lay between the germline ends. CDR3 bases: TGTGCCAGCAGCAAGCCGGGCCCCGGGAACACCATATATTTT. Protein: CASSKPGPGNTIYF.